These T cell receptor beta chains were read from a single sample in a study of blood T cell repertoires in COVID-19. Profiled with immunoSEQ multiplex PCR; TCRdb holds only in-frame clones, not every one. The sample records hundreds of thousands of clones, around 90% being singletons. The sequencing sample was made of PBMCs or T cells enriched from blood (not recorded which). These receptors all stem from a woman under 30 with acute COVID-19. Both conserved end residues are part of each CDR3. Fields, in order: V gene, CDR3 protein.

v_gene: TRBV4-3; CDR3aa: CASSQEASGVSTDTQYF
v_gene: TRBV27; CDR3aa: CASIVAGQNGYEQYF
v_gene: TRBV7-9; CDR3aa: CASSLQQGPQETQYF
v_gene: TRBV5-1; CDR3aa: CASSLRLAGGVNTDTQYF
v_gene: TRBV7-2; CDR3aa: CASNNARDGAYNEQFF
v_gene: TRBV5-1; CDR3aa: CASSANNEQFF
v_gene: TRBV27; CDR3aa: CASSLYSGTGGENTEAFF
v_gene: TRBV6-2/TRBV6-3; CDR3aa: CASSYSMGQGHGTEAFF
v_gene: TRBV11-2; CDR3aa: CASSQRGTNAFF
v_gene: TRBV2; CDR3aa: CASTRTSAFQPQHF
v_gene: TRBV27; CDR3aa: CASSLKGTTTYEQYF
v_gene: TRBV7-9; CDR3aa: CASTEGGLAGAGDGELFF
v_gene: TRBV11-3; CDR3aa: CASSRTGVGEQYF
v_gene: TRBV5-4; CDR3aa: CASSLDRGPYEQYF
v_gene: TRBV4-2; CDR3aa: CASSPITGNTDTQYF
v_gene: TRBV7-6; CDR3aa: CASSLYGGREETQYF
v_gene: TRBV7-3; CDR3aa: CASSKATGGNYIDNSPLHF
v_gene: TRBV10-1; CDR3aa: CASSVGRDADTQYF
v_gene: TRBV2; CDR3aa: CASSVYSYGYTF
v_gene: TRBV29-1; CDR3aa: CSVEDSVTGMIGTEAFF